Following are 5 T cell receptor beta chains from one sample sequenced in a study of T cell repertoires in cytomegalovirus infection. These TCRs are of unknown antigen specificity. MiXCR, applied by TCRdb to the reads, yields one record per CDR3 protein. The sample consists of approximately 770,000 distinct CDR3 sequences, 29% of them appearing once. This sample comprised cultured CD8+ T cells from PBMCs, obtained from culture after CMV antigen stimulation. The origin of the receptors is a human donor in good health (CMV status not recorded). Some clones in this sample may be carry-over from other donors' samples.

DNA for the CDR3: TGTGCCAGCAGCTTAGAAGGACAGGAGTTGAACACTGAAGCTTTCTTT. Its protein is CASSLEGQELNTEAFF. The chain is built from TRBV11-2 and TRBJ1-1, with 7 nucleotides matching TRBD1. The CDR3 contains 16 residues. Trimming cost V 0 bases and J 0 bases; bases outside gene matches: 4. In germline, CDR1 is SGHAT, CDR2 FQNNGV.

The V gene is TRBV19, the J gene TRBJ2-1, with 7 nucleotides matching TRBD1. With V trimmed by 3 bases and J by 4 bases, 6 bases remained unmatched. This CDR3 contains 15 residues. Germline CDR1 and CDR2: LNHDA and SQIVND (reference sequence). This chain's CDR3 is CASSMGQTPYNEQFF. Here the CDR3 DNA reads TGTGCCAGTAGTATGGGACAGACCCCTTACAATGAGCAGTTCTTC.

This chain links TRBV27 with TRBJ2-7; a possible D gene is TRBD2 (7 bases). The length of the CDR3 is 16 residues. Germline V gene data show CDR1 as MNHEY and CDR2 as SMNVEV (reference sequence). With 5 bases removed from V and 3 bases from J, the gap between germline ends came to 20 bases. The CDR3 region is CASSPGAVGGNYEQYF. The CDR3 coding sequence is TGTGCCAGCAGTCCAGGGGCCGTGGGAGGGAACTACGAGCAGTACTTC.

To note about this clonotype: Being one base from a much bigger clone, this may be a read error. V and J are TRBV7-2 and TRBJ2-5, with 9 bases identical to TRBD2. There are 15 residues in the CDR3. Germline CDR1 is SGHTA and CDR2 is FQGNSA. CDR3 residues: CACRLGGGVQETQYF. The DNA of the CDR3 is TGTGCCTGCAGGCTGGGCGGGGGGGTCCAAGAGACCCAGTACTTC.

V usage is TRBV19 and J usage is TRBJ2-7; D could derive from TRBD1 or TRBD2 (5 bases each). V was pared by 3 bases and J by 0 bases, with 15 bases between. CDR1 is LNHDA, CDR2 SQIVND, per germline (reference sequence). The CDR3 covers 16 residues. The CDR3 DNA reads TGTGCCAGTAGTATGGGGACCGGGACCTTCTCCTACGAGCAGTACTTC. Translation gives CASSMGTGTFSYEQYF. Drawing the rest from reference TRBV19 and TRBJ2-7, the complete variable domain is DGGITQSPKYLFRKEGQNVTLSCEQNLNHDAMYWYRQDPGQGLRLIYYSQIVNDFQKGDIAEGYSVSREKKESFPLTVTSAQKNPTAFYLCASSMGTGTFSYEQYFGPGTRLTVT.